The T cell receptor (beta chain) under discussion was sequenced for a study of T cells in Graves' hyperthyroidism and ophthalmopathy. RNA transcripts gave rise to amplified TCR beta CDR3 regions. The HTBI set primed first-round TCR CDR3 RT-PCR. TCRdb re-analysed the multiplex PCR reads in MiXCR, keeping a single row per CDR3 protein. The sample shows over 350,000 distinct CDR3 sequences, approximately 15% of them seen only once. Diagnosis rested on symptoms, serum thyroxine and TRAb, thyroid ultrasound, and orbital computed tomography. The germline gives CDR1 MNHNS, CDR2 SASEGT. V shed 6 bases and J shed 2 bases, with 14 bases lying between them. The CDR3 is 14 residues long. Many counts were recorded for this clonotype.

The receptor comes from a young man with Graves' ophthalmopathy. V and J are TRBV6-1 and TRBJ2-7; no reliable D call. The sample was blood. In DNA form, the CDR3 reads TGTGCCAGCAGCCCTGACATCCTGCCCTACGAGCAGTACTTC. This codes for CASSPDILPYEQYF.